The next 9 T cell receptor beta chains were all read from a single sample in a study of cytomegalovirus exposure and HLA in healthy donors. PCR employed 60 Vbeta and 13 Jbeta primers. The assay was immunoSEQ multiplex PCR, and TCRdb's table has in-frame clones only and misses some. The repertoire holds more than 200,000 clones, roughly 84% seen once, with about 1.2% in the top ten. The sequencing input was PBMCs. These receptors were obtained from a human donor in good health.

The J gene is TRBJ2-7, the V gene TRBV5-1, with 7 bases identical to TRBD2. V lost 0 bases and J lost 2; bases outside the gene matches: 11. Germline V lookup: CDR1 SGHRS, CDR2 YFSETQ. The CDR3 spans 17 residues. For the CDR3, the DNA is TGCGCCAGCAGCTTGGCCATCATAAGCGGGGATACCTACGAGCAGTACTTC. Translating it yields CASSLAIISGDTYEQYF. Full variable domain (rest looked up from reference TRBV5-1 and TRBJ2-7): KAGVTQTPRYLIKTRGQQVTLSCSPISGHRSVSWYQQTPGQGLQFLFEYFSETQRNKGNFPGRFSGRQFSNSRSEMNVSTLELGDSALYLCASSLAIISGDTYEQYFGPGTRLTVT.

The J gene is TRBJ1-1, the V gene TRBV23-1, with 7 bases identical to TRBD1. TRBV23-1 is labeled an ORF, and its function is uncertain. The trim removed 3 bases at V and 1 base at J, leaving 5 bases unmatched. This CDR3 has 15 amino acids. The CDR3 here is CASSQGTGENTEAFF. The DNA of the CDR3 is TGCGCCAGCAGTCAGGGAACAGGGGAGAACACTGAAGCTTTCTTT.

The gene calls are TRBV7-9 and TRBJ2-7, with a possible D match to TRBD1 (6 bases). The V gene's germline CDR1 is SEHNR and CDR2 FQNEAQ (reference sequence). There are 14 residues in the CDR3. V was trimmed by 6 bases and J by 1 base, leaving 13 bases between them. CDR3 DNA sequence: TGTGCCAGCAGTGGGGGCAGTTTATCCTACGAGCAGTACTTC. It specifies CASSGGSLSYEQYF.

V gene TRBV7-9 combines with J gene TRBJ1-1, with 7 bases aligning to TRBD1. Germline assignment: CDR1 SEHNR and CDR2 FQNEAQ (reference sequence). CDR3 length: 14 residues. V shed 5 bases, J shed 5 bases, and the junction held 8 bases outside the gene matches. The CDR3 nucleotides read TGTGCCAGCAGCCTGCTAGGGACAGCTACTGAAGCTTTCTTT. Translated: CASSLLGTATEAFF.

The chain recombines TRBV5-8 with TRBJ1-5; 8 nucleotides align to TRBD1. The germline V gene encodes CDR1 SGHTS and CDR2 YDEGEE. This CDR3 has 17 residues. Losses at the gene ends were 3 bases for V and 0 bases for J; bases not matched to a gene: 8. CDR3 protein: CASSWTGRTYSNQPQHF. CDR3 DNA: TGTGCCAGCAGCTGGACAGGGAGGACTTATAGCAATCAGCCCCAGCATTTT.

The chain employs TRBV7-9 and TRBJ1-3; weak D call: TRBD1 (5 bases). The CDR3 loop spans 16 amino acids. Trimming took 2 bases from V and 0 from J, leaving 11 bases between them. Germline assignment: CDR1 SEHNR and CDR2 FQNEAQ (reference sequence). CDR3 nucleotide sequence: TGTGCCAGCAGCTTACAACAGGCGGTCTCTGGAAACACCATATATTTT. This translates into CASSLQQAVSGNTIYF.

V gene TRBV10-2 combines with J gene TRBJ1-2, with 9 bases lining up with TRBD1. The CDR3 spans 13 residues. Unmatched junction bases numbered 1, after V lost 8 bases and J lost 0 bases. CDR1 is WSHSY, CDR2 SAAADI, per germline. Written as DNA, the CDR3 is TGCGCCAGCCGGGACAGGGCTAACTATGGCTACACCTTC. Protein product: CASRDRANYGYTF.

The chain uses TRBV5-1 and TRBJ2-1; 7 bases fit TRBD2. This CDR3 has 16 residues. V shed 5 bases, J shed 1 base, and the junction held 9 bases outside the gene matches. Germline values: CDR1 SGHRS, CDR2 YFSETQ. CDR3 in amino acids: CASSMGGGYSYNEQFF. CDR3 coding DNA: TGCGCCAGCAGTATGGGGGGGGGATATTCCTACAATGAGCAGTTCTTC.

The table lists this clone with a count of one. The chain combines TRBV7-9 with TRBJ2-5; a weak D match, TRBD2 (5 bases). This CDR3 is built from 15 residues. CDR1 and CDR2 (germline): SEHNR, FQNEAQ (reference sequence). The V gene lost 8 bases and the J gene lost 5 bases, with 21 bases spanning the gap. The CDR3 spells CASGPSRFNRETQYF. Written as DNA, the CDR3 is TGTGCCAGCGGCCCTAGCAGATTTAATCGGGAGACCCAGTACTTC.